This T cell receptor beta chain appears in the sequencing data of a study of spatial heterogeneity in lung cancer. The study's findings and limits: Ubiquitous expanded tumor TCRs showed up in blood more at resection than follow-up.

The ends were cut back, 2 bases at V and 1 base at J, with 11 bases in the middle. Germline values: CDR1 LGHDT, CDR2 YNNKEL (reference sequence). This CDR3 spans 15 amino acids. Noted time point: sample taken at primary tumor resection. Whole RNA came from tumor, nontumor lung or frozen PBMC and was sequenced without being sorted. The cohort: under 80 early-stage, untreated non-small cell lung cancer patients. On each TCR cDNA molecule, a unique molecular identifier was present. Via MiXCR, TCRdb re-called the 5' RACE reads, giving one row per CDR3 protein. Among around 12,000 distinct CDR3 sequences listed, roughly an eighth were seen once. This clonotype has at least ten counts. The antigen is not known.

This clonotype was sampled from a female donor with early-stage non-small cell lung cancer. The material sequenced was PBMCs, taken at surgery. The chain uses TRBV3-1 and TRBJ2-5, with unresolved D. The CDR3 nucleotides read TGTGCCAGCAGCCAATTCACAGAGAGCCAAGAGACCCAGTACTTC. This translates into CASSQFTESQETQYF.